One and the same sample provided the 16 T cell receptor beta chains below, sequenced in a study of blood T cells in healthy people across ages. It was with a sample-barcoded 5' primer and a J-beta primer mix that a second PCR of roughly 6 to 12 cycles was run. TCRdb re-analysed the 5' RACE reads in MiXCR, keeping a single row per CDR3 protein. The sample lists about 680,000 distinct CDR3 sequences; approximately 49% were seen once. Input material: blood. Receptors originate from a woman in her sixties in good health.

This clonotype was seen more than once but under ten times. The CDR3 region has the DNA TGTGCCAGCAGCGTAGGGTCCAGCTCCTACGAGCAGTACTTC. Translated: CASSVGSSSYEQYF. This sequence joins TRBV9 and TRBJ2-7; no clear D. Deletions cut 0 bases from V and 0 bases from J, with 7 bases between. Germline V CDR1 and CDR2: SGDLS, YYNGEE. The CDR3 length is 14 residues.

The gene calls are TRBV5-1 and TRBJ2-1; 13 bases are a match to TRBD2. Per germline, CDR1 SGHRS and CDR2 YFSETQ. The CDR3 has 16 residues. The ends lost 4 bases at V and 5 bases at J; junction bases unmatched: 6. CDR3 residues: CASSKGTSGTNNEQFF. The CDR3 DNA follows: TGCGCCAGCAGCAAAGGGACTAGCGGGACCAACAATGAGCAGTTCTTC.

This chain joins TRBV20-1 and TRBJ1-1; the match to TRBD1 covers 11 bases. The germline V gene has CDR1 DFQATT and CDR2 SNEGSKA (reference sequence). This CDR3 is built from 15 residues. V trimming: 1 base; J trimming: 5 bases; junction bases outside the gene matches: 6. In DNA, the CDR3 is TGCAGTGCTAGAGGGACAGGGGGCGCCCCGACTGAAGCTTTCTTT. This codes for CSARGTGGAPTEAFF.

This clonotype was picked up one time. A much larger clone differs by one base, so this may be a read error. CDR3: CSARVQAGGSGKQYF. CDR3 DNA sequence: TGCAGTGCTAGAGTTCAAGCGGGAGGTTCAGGGAAGCAGTACTTC. V usage is TRBV20-1 and J usage is TRBJ2-7; 9 nucleotides agree with TRBD2. J lost 8 bases, V lost 1 base, and 12 bases had no gene match. The CDR3 totals 15 residues. Germline CDR1 and CDR2: DFQATT and SNEGSKA (reference sequence).

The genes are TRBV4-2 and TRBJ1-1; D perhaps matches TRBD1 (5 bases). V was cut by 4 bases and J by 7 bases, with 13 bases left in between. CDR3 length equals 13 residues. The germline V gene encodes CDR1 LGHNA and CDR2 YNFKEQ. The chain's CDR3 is CASSPQRGFEAFF. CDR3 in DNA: TGTGCCAGCAGCCCACAGCGGGGGTTTGAAGCTTTCTTT.

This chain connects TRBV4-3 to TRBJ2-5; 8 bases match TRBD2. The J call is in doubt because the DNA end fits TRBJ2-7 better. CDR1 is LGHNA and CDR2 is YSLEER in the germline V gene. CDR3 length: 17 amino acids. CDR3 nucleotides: TGCGCCAGCAGCCAAGTCTTTACGGCGGGAGGCCTCTACGAGCAGTACTTC. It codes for CASSQVFTAGGLYEQYF.

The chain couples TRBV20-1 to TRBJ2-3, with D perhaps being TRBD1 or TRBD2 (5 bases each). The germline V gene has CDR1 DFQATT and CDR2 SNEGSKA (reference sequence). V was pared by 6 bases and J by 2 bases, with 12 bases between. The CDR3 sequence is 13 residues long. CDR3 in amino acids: CSAEGQYTDTQYF. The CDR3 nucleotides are TGCAGTGCAGAGGGGCAATACACAGATACGCAGTATTTT.

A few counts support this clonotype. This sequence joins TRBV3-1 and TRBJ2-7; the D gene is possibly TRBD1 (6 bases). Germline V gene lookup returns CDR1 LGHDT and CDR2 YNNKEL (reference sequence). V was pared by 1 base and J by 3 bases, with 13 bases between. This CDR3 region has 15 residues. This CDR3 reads CASSQGTGNYYEQYF. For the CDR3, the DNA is TGTGCCAGCAGCCAAGGCACAGGGAACTACTACGAGCAGTACTTC.

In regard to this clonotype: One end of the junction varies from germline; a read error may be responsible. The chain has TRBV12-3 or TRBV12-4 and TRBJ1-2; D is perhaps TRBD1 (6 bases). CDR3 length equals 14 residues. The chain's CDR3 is CASSWGGANYDYTF. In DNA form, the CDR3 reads TGTGCCAGCAGTTGGGGGGGCGCTAACTATGACTACACCTTC.

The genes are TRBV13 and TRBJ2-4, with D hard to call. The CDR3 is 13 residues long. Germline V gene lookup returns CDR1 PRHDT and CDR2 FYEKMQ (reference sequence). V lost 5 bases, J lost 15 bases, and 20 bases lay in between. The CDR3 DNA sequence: TGTGCCAGCAGCGCCGAAGCCGAGGAGTTCCTGTACTTC. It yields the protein CASSAEAEEFLYF.

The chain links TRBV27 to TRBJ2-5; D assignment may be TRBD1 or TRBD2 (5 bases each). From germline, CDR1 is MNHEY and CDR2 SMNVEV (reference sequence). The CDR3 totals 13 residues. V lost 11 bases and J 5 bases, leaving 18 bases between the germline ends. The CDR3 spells CAASRGWQETQYF. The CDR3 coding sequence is TGTGCCGCCTCTCGGGGCTGGCAGGAGACCCAGTACTTC.

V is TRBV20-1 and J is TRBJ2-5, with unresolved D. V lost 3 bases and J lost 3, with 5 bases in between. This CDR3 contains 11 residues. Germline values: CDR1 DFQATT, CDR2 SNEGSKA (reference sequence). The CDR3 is CSASVEETQYF. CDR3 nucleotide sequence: TGCAGTGCTAGCGTTGAAGAGACCCAGTACTTC.

CDR3 coding DNA: TGCAGTGCTAGGAACAGGGGGCGCGTCTACGAGCAGTACTTC. Protein sequence: CSARNRGRVYEQYF. V gene TRBV20-1 combines with J gene TRBJ2-7; 9 bases are shared with TRBD1. The CDR3 loop spans 14 amino acids. The V segment lost 3 bases and the J segment 3 bases; nucleotides outside the gene matches: 6. Germline CDR1 and CDR2: DFQATT and SNEGSKA (reference sequence).

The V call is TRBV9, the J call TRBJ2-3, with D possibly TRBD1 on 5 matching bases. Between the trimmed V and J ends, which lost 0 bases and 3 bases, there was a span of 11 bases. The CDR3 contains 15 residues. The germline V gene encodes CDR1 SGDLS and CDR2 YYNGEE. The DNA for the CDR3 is TGTGCCAGCAGCGTAGAGGCCAGGGCGACAGATACGCAGTATTTT. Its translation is CASSVEARATDTQYF.

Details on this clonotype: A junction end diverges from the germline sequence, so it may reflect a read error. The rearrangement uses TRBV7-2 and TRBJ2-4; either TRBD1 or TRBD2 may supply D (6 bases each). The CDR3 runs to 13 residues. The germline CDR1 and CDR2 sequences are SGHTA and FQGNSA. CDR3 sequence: CVSSLGGRPLQYF. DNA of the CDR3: TGTGTCAGCAGCTTAGGGGGGCGCCCCTTGCAGTACTTC.

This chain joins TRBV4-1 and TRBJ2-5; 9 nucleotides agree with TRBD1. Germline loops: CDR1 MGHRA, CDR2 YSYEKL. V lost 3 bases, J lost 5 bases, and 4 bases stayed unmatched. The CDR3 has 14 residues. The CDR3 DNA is TGCGCCAGCAGCCACACAGGGGGCGCGGAGACCCAGTACTTC. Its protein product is CASSHTGGAETQYF.